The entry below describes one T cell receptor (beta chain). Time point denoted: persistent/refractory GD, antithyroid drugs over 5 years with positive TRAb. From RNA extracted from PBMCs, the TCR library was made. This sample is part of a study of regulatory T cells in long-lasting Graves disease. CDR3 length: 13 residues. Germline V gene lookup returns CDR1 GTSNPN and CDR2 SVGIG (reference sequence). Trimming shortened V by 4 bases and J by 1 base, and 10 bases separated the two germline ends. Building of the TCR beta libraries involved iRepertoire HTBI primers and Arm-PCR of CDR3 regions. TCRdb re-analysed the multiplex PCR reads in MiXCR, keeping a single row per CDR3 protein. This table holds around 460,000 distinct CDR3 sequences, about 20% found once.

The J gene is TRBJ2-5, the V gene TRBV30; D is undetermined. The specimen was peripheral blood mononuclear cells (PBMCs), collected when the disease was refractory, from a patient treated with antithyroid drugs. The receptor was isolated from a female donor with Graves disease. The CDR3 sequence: CAWISDPQETQYF. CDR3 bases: TGTGCCTGGATCAGCGACCCCCAAGAGACCCAGTACTTC.